This T cell receptor beta chain originates from a study of human T cells and chemical hapten exposure. Each CDR3 protein gets one entry after TCRdb re-called the RACE reads with MiXCR. The sample records about 380,000 distinct CDR3 sequences, around 5% being singletons. The time point here: patch test 1, 2 weeks after DPC sensitization. Documented treatment: therapeutic diphenylcyclopropenone sensitization with weekly scalp DPC. A few counts support this clonotype. The sample was whole blood, taken in connection with sensitization to the hapten diphenylcyclopropenone (DPC). The sequence was collected from a woman in her 50s with alopecia areata. Some clones in this sample may be carry-over from other donors' samples.

CDR3 in amino acids: CASSFSRTENIQYF. Here the CDR3 DNA reads TGTGCCAGCAGTTTTTCCCGGACAGAAAACATTCAGTACTTC. The chain couples TRBV28 to TRBJ2-4; D is perhaps TRBD1 (6 bases). Germline loops: CDR1 MDHEN, CDR2 SYDVKM. This CDR3 is 14 amino acids long. Between the trimmed V and J ends, which lost 3 bases and 5 bases, there was a span of 11 bases. The full variable domain, with the rest looked up from reference TRBV28 and TRBJ2-4, is DVKVTQSSRYLVKRTGEKVFLECVQDMDHENMFWYRQDPGLGLRLIYFSYDVKMKEKGDIPEGYSVSREKKERFSLILESASTNQTSMYLCASSFSRTENIQYFGAGTRLSVL.